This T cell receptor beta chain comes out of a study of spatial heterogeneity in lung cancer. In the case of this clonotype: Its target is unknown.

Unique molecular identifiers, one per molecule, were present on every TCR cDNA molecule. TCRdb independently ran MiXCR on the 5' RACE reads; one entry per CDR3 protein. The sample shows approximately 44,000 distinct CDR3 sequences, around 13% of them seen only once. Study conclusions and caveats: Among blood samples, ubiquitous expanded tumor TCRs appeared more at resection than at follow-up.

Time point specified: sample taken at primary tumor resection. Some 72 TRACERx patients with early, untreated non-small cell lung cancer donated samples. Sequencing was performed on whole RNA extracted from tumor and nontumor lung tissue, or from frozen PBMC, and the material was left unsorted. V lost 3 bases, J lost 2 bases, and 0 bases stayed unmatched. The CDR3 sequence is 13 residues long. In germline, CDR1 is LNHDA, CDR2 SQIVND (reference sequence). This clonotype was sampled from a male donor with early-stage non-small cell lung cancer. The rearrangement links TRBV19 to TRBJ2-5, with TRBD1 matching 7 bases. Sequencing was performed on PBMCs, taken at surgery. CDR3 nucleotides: TGTGCCAGTAGTATGGGACAGCAAGAGACCCAGTACTTC. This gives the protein CASSMGQQETQYF. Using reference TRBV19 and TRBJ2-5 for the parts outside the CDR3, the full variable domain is DGGITQSPKYLFRKEGQNVTLSCEQNLNHDAMYWYRQDPGQGLRLIYYSQIVNDFQKGDIAEGYSVSREKKESFPLTVTSAQKNPTAFYLCASSMGQQETQYFGPGTRLLVL.